The present entry profiles one T cell receptor beta chain with its context. This specimen comes from a study of blood T cell repertoires in COVID-19. Whole-study context: The study drew acute and convalescent COVID-19 samples from the United States, Italy and Spain. The cDNA or gDNA used as material had been derived from T cells, B-cell-depleted T cells, or PBMCs.

The table came from immunoSEQ multiplex PCR; TCRdb's copy has only in-frame clones and leaves some out. The sample consists of approximately 200,000 clones, about 85% of them appearing once. The V gene lost 1 base and the J gene lost 8 bases, with 17 bases spanning the gap. Germline CDR1 is SGHTA and CDR2 is FQGNSA. This CDR3 contains 15 residues. Sequencing input: peripheral blood. The receptor's source is a woman aged 60-75 years who had recovered from COVID-19. This chain joins TRBV7-2 and TRBJ1-2; D ambiguous. CDR3 sequence (DNA): TGTGCCAGCAGCTTAGTGGCGGTTCTCCGACGGGGCTACACCTTC. It is translated as CASSLVAVLRRGYTF. The full variable domain, its missing parts supplied by reference TRBV7-2 and TRBJ1-2, is GAGVSQSPSNKVTEKGKDVELRCDPISGHTALYWYRQSLGQGLEFLIYFQGNSAPDKSGLPSDRFSAERTGGSVSTLTIQRTQQEDSAVYLCASSLVAVLRRGYTFGSGTRLTVV.